Described below is a single T cell receptor (beta chain) sequence and its context. This table comes from immunoSEQ multiplex PCR, and its TCRdb copy is limited to in-frame clones, with some not included. The sample comprises tens of thousands of clones, roughly 88% of which are singletons, and under 4% rests with the top ten. This entry comes from a study of OX40 agonist ivuxolimab in advanced cancers. Study details: Patients treated during dose escalation were battling hepatocellular carcinoma, melanoma, renal cell or head and neck cancer. Partial responses were achieved by three patients, one with hepatocellular carcinoma and two with cutaneous melanoma. Checkpoint inhibitors had been given previously to roughly 36% of patients.

Patients with autoimmune history or systemic immunosuppression were excluded. Germline V lookup: CDR1 SGHTA, CDR2 FQGNSA. The CDR3 has 13 residues. Trimming removed 3 bases from V and 0 bases from J, with 3 bases in between. The sequenced sample was CD4+ or CD8+ T cells sorted from blood, obtained in a trial of the OX40 agonist ivuxolimab. The receptor was isolated from an adult with an advanced solid tumor such as melanoma, head and neck, liver or kidney cancer. This chain joins TRBV7-2 and TRBJ1-5; D gene ambiguous. DNA for the CDR3: TGTGCCAGCAGCTTTAATAGCAATCAGCCCCAGCATTTT. Translation gives CASSFNSNQPQHF.